These T cell receptor beta chains were read from a single sample in a study of CD8 T cells in ankylosing spondylitis. One entry per CDR3 protein, called by TCRdb with MiXCR from the 5' RACE reads. The sample has about 130,000 distinct CDR3 sequences; approximately 13% are singletons. Sample: blood, either unsorted or a sorted T cell fraction (not recorded which). The source is a female donor with ankylosing spondylitis or in good health (not recorded which). Each CDR3 is given with its conserved first and last residue. A D gene is named only where the DNA matches it firmly. Clone size is not always given. Where it is, it says once, few, many or a class for expanded clones.

many,TRBJ2-7,-,TRBV7-2,TGTGCCAGCAGCGGGGTCGGCGGCCGCTCCTACGAGCAGTACTTC,CASSGVGGRSYEQYF
few,TRBJ1-6,-,TRBV29-1,TGCAGCGTTGCGAGTGGGGCGGGGGAGAGCTCCTATAATTCACCCCTCCACTTT,CSVASGAGESSYNSPLHF
many,TRBJ2-1,-,TRBV20-1,TGCAGTGCGGACCGGGACACCCTCTACAATGAGCAGTTCTTC,CSADRDTLYNEQFF
many,TRBJ2-6,-,TRBV20-1,TGCAGTGCTAGAGGGTCCGGGGCCAACGTCCTGACTTTC,CSARGSGANVLTF
-,TRBJ2-5,-,TRBV12-3/TRBV12-4,TGTGCCAGCGGGCAATTGTGGGATGGGACCCAGTACTTC,CASGQLWDGTQYF
few,TRBJ2-3,-,TRBV20-1,TGCAGTGCTAGCTCGCCGGGGGGCACAGATACGCAGTATTTT,CSASSPGGTDTQYF
-,TRBJ2-5,TRBD1,TRBV20-1,TGCAGTGCTAGAGATTCGACAGGGGCCTCAACCCAGTACTTC,CSARDSTGASTQYF
-,TRBJ1-1,TRBD1,TRBV7-7,TGTGCTAGCAGCGCTCGACAGGGCACTGAAGCTTTCTTT,CASSARQGTEAFF
few,TRBJ1-3,-,TRBV3-1,TGTGCCAGCAGCCAAGAGGTTGGATCTGGAAACACCATATATTTT,CASSQEVGSGNTIYF
-,TRBJ1-2,-,TRBV19,TGTGCCAGTAGTATAACGGCAGGTCAAGGCTACACCTTC,CASSITAGQGYTF
once,TRBJ2-3,-,TRBV7-9,TGTGCCAGCAGCTTGAGCCGGGGGAAACTTAGCACAGATACGCAGTATTTT,CASSLSRGKLSTDTQYF
-,TRBJ2-3,-,TRBV20-1,TGCAGTGCCCACCACAGCACAGATACGCAGTATTTT,CSAHHSTDTQYF
-,TRBJ2-2,-,TRBV20-1,TGCAGTGCTAGCGACGACCCCGGGGAGCTGTTTTTT,CSASDDPGELFF
many,TRBJ2-3,TRBD1,TRBV29-1,TGCAGCGCCGGGGGGACAGGGGGCATGGATACGCAGTATTTT,CSAGGTGGMDTQYF
few,TRBJ2-1,TRBD1,TRBV19,TGTGCCAGGGACAGGGTTAATGAGCAGTTCTTC,CARDRVNEQFF
many,TRBJ1-1,TRBD1,TRBV29-1,TGCAGCGTTGTCCGACAGGGGAACACTGAAGCTTTCTTT,CSVVRQGNTEAFF
many,TRBJ1-2,-,TRBV29-1,TGCAGCGTTGGATCAGGCGTCACTAACTATGGCTACACCTTC,CSVGSGVTNYGYTF
few,TRBJ2-2,TRBD2,TRBV18,TGTGCCAGCTCACCCACGGCCCTATTGACTAGCGGGAACGGGGAGCTGTTTTTT,CASSPTALLTSGNGELFF
many,TRBJ2-1,TRBD1,TRBV5-1,TGCGCCAGCCATGAGGGGACAGGCGACTACAATGAGCAGTTCTTC,CASHEGTGDYNEQFF
few,TRBJ2-3,-,TRBV5-1,TGCGCCAGCAGCTTGGGTGGTGGGGGGCTCACAGATACGCAGTATTTT,CASSLGGGGLTDTQYF